These 8 T cell receptor beta chains came from one sample sequenced in a study of T cells in Graves' hyperthyroidism and ophthalmopathy. What was amplified from RNA transcripts were TCR beta CDR3 regions. HTBI primers were employed in a first-round RT-PCR of the TCR CDR3. TCRdb re-called the multiplex PCR reads through MiXCR, storing one row per CDR3 protein. The data hold 550,000 to 800,000 distinct CDR3 sequences, with roughly a sixth observed a single time. Sequenced sample: blood. The receptors were sampled from a man in his fifties with Graves' hyperthyroidism.

Comments on this clonotype: A much larger clone is a single base away; this may be a read error. J is TRBJ2-7 and V is TRBV28, with TRBD1 as a possible D gene (5 bases). CDR1 is MDHEN and CDR2 is SYDVKM in the germline V gene. CDR3 length: 14 amino acids. The CDR3 DNA sequence: TGTACCAGCAGTTTATCCCAGGGTGTGAACGAGCAGTACTTC. Its protein product is CTSSLSQGVNEQYF. Using reference TRBV28 and TRBJ2-7 for the parts outside the CDR3, the full variable domain is DVKVTQSSRYLVKRTGEKVFLECVQDMDHENMFWYRQDPGLGLRLIYFSYDVKMKEKGDIPEGYSVSREKKERFSLILESASTNQTSMYLCTSSLSQGVNEQYFGPGTRLTVT.

The sample holds many counts of this clonotype. The V gene is TRBV30, the J gene TRBJ2-1; 11 bases match TRBD2. J gave up 1 base and V 0 bases, and 8 bases lay outside the gene matches. Germline V gene data show CDR1 as GTSNPN and CDR2 as SVGIG (reference sequence). CDR3 length: 18 amino acids. DNA of the CDR3: TGTGCCTGGAGTGTGAAGCTAGCGGGAGGACGATCCTACAATGAGCAGTTCTTC. Its protein is CAWSVKLAGGRSYNEQFF.

This clonotype was found many times. The chain combines TRBV2 with TRBJ2-1; 7 nucleotides line up with TRBD1. The CDR3 is 13 residues long. Germline V gene data show CDR1 as SNHLY and CDR2 as FYNNEI. Trimming at V came to 6 bases and at J to 9 bases, leaving 8 bases not matched to a gene. The CDR3 loop reads CASSPTGKGEQFF. The CDR3 DNA reads as TGTGCCAGCAGCCCGACAGGGAAGGGTGAGCAGTTCTTC. Complete variable domain (other parts from reference TRBV2 and TRBJ2-1): EPEVTQTPSHQVTQMGQEVILRCVPISNHLYFYWYRQILGQKVEFLVSFYNNEISEKSEIFDDQFSVERPDGSNFTLKIRSTKLEDSAMYFCASSPTGKGEQFFGPGTRLTVL.

This chain links TRBV5-1 with TRBJ2-7, with 7 bases identical to TRBD1. V lost 5 bases, J lost 4 bases, and 9 bases stayed unmatched. This CDR3 has 14 residues. CDR1 and CDR2 (germline): SGHRS, YFSETQ. The CDR3: CASRLEGASYEQYF. The CDR3 nucleotides are TGCGCCAGCAGACTAGAGGGGGCATCGTACGAGCAGTACTTC.

This clonotype was seen ten or more times. The chain combines TRBV5-5 with TRBJ2-7, with a tentative D call TRBD1 (6 bases). With 3 bases removed from V and 2 bases from J, the gap between germline ends came to 12 bases. Germline lookup yields CDR1 SGHKS and CDR2 YYEKEE (reference sequence). The CDR3 is 14 residues long. The CDR3 region is CASSSDRNTYEQYF. The CDR3 nucleotides are TGTGCCAGCAGCTCCGACAGGAATACCTACGAGCAGTACTTC.

This clonotype was detected many times. J is TRBJ1-2 and V is TRBV11-2; D is possibly TRBD1 (6 bases). CDR1 is SGHAT and CDR2 is FQNNGV in the germline V gene. V was pared by 1 base and J by 6 bases, with 18 bases between. The CDR3 is 16 amino acids. CDR3 loop: CASSLVPLGQKDGYTF. CDR3 DNA: TGTGCCAGCAGCTTAGTCCCGTTAGGACAGAAAGATGGCTACACCTTC.

There are many counts of this clonotype. V gene TRBV6-1 combines with J gene TRBJ2-7; 10 nucleotides line up with TRBD2. Germline V gene sequence: CDR1 MNHNS, CDR2 SASEGT. This CDR3 contains 14 residues. V trimming: 6 bases; J trimming: 4 bases; junction bases outside the gene matches: 6. As DNA, the CDR3 is TGTGCCAGCAGCCCCTCTAGCGGGAGTTACGAGCAGTACTTC. It specifies CASSPSSGSYEQYF.

Of note for this clonotype: The conserved closing phenylalanine or tryptophan is absent in this CDR3, likely reflecting a read error. The chain is built from TRBV5-1 and TRBJ1-4, with D possibly TRBD1 on 5 matching bases. V was cut by 0 bases and J by 7 bases, with 10 bases left in between. Germline-derived CDR1 and CDR2 are SGHRS and YFSETQ. The CDR3 contains 14 residues. CDR3 coding DNA: TGCGCCAGCAGCTTGGGACAGTGGACTGAAAAACTGTTTTTA. It translates to CASSLGQWTEKLFL.